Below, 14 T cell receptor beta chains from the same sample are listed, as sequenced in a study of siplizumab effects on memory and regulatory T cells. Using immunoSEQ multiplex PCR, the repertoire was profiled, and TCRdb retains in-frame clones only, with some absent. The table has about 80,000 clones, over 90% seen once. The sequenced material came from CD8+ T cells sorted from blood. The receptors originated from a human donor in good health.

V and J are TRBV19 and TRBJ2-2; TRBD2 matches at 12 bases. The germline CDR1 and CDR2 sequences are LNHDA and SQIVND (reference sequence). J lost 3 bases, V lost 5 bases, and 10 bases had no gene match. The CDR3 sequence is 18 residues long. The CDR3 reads CASSARTSGIGYTGELFF. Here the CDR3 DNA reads TGTGCCAGTAGTGCCCGGACTAGCGGGATAGGTTACACCGGGGAGCTGTTTTTT.

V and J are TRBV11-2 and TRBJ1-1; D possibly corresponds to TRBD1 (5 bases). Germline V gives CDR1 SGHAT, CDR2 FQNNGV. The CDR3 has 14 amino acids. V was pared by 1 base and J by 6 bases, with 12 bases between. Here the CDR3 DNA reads TGTGCCAGCAGCTTAGTGGGACCATGGTCTGAAGCTTTCTTT. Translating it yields CASSLVGPWSEAFF.

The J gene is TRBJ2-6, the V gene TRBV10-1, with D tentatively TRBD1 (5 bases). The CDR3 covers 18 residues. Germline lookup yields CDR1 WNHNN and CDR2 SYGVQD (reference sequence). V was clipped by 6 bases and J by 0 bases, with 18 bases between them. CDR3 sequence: CASRAPVTAYSGANVLTF. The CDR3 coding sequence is TGCGCCAGCAGGGCCCCCGTGACAGCATACTCTGGGGCCAACGTCCTGACTTTC.

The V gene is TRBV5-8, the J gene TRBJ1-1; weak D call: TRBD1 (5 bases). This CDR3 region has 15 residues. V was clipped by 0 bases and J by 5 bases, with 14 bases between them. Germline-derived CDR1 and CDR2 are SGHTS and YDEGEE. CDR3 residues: CASSLVPGIKTEAFF. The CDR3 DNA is TGTGCCAGCAGCTTGGTTCCAGGGATCAAAACTGAAGCTTTCTTT. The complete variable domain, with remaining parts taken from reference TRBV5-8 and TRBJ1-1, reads EAGVTQSPTHLIKTRGQQATLRCSPISGHTSVYWYQQALGLGLQFLLWYDEGEERNRGNFPPRFSGRQFPNYSSELNVNALELEDSALYLCASSLVPGIKTEAFFGQGTRLTVV.

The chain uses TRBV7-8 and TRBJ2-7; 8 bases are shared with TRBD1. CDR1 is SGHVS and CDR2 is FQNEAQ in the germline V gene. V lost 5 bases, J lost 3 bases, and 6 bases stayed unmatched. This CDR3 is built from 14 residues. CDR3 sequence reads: CASSPTDRGYEQYF. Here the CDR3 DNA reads TGTGCCAGCAGCCCAACAGACAGGGGCTACGAGCAGTACTTC.

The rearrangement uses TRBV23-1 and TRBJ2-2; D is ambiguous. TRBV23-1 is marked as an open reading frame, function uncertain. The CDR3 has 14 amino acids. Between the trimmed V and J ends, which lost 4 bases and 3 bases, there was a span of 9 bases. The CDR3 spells CASSRLRDTGELFF. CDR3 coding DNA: TGCGCCAGCAGTCGACTCAGAGACACCGGGGAGCTGTTTTTT.

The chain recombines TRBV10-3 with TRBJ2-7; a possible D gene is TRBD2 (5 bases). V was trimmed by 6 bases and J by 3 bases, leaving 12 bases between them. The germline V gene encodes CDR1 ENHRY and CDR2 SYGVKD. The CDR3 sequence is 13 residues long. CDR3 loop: CAIRPDGDYEQYF. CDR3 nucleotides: TGTGCCATCAGACCGGACGGGGACTACGAGCAGTACTTC.

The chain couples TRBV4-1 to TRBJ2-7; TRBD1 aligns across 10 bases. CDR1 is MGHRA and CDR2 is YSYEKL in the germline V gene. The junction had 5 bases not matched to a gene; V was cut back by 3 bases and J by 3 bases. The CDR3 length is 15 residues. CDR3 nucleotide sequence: TGCGCCAGCAGCCACCCCGGGACAGGGGACTACGAGCAGTACTTC. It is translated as CASSHPGTGDYEQYF.

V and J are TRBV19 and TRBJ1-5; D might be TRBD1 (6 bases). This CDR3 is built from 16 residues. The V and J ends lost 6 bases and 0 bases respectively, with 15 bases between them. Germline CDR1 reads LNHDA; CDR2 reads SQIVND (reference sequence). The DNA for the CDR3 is TGTGCCAGTAGCATTATGACAGGCTATAGCAATCAGCCCCAGCATTTT. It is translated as CASSIMTGYSNQPQHF.

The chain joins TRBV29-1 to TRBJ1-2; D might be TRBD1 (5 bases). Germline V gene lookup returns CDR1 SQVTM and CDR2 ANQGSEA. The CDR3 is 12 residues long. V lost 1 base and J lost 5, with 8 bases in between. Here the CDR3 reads CSVEGQLYGYTF. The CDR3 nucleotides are TGCAGCGTTGAAGGACAGCTTTATGGCTACACCTTC.

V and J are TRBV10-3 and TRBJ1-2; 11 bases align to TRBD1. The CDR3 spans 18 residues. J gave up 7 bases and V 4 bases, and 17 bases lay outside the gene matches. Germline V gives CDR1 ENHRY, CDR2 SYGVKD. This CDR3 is CAISGPGQGDLPSGGYTF. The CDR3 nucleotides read TGTGCCATCAGTGGACCGGGACAGGGGGATCTCCCCTCTGGTGGCTACACCTTC.

The CDR3 DNA reads as TGTGCCAGCAGTCCTACAACACGGGGGGCGAATCAGCCCCAGCATTTT. Translating gives CASSPTTRGANQPQHF. J is TRBJ1-5 and V is TRBV27; D possibly corresponds to TRBD1 (6 bases). Trimming pared 5 bases from V and 4 bases from J, leaving 18 bases between. Germline assignment: CDR1 MNHEY and CDR2 SMNVEV (reference sequence). The CDR3 spans 16 residues.

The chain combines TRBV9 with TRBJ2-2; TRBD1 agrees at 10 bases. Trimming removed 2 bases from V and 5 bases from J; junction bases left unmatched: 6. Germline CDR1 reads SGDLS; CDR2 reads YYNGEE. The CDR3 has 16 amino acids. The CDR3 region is CASSVSGQGFTGELFF. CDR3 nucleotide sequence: TGTGCCAGCAGCGTCTCGGGACAGGGGTTTACCGGGGAGCTGTTTTTT.

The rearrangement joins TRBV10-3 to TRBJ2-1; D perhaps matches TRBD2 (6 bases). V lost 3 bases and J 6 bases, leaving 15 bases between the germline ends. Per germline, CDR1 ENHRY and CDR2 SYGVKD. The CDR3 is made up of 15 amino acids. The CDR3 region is CAISDPGGDGNEQFF. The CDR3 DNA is TGTGCCATCAGTGATCCCGGCGGGGACGGCAATGAGCAGTTCTTC.